The 26 T cell receptor beta chains given below trace back to one sample, sequenced in a study of T cell responses to AZD1222 COVID-19 vaccine. Sequencing was performed with immunoSEQ multiplex PCR; in TCRdb, only in-frame clones are kept and a portion is missing. The sample records under 150,000 clones, 93% being singletons. This sample comprised peripheral blood, obtained on day 0 of AZD1222 vaccination. These receptors were obtained from an adult in good health.

This sequence joins TRBV11-2 and TRBJ2-5, with D hard to call. The CDR3 is 13 residues long. Trimming stripped 4 bases from V and 1 base from J, with 7 bases between. The V gene's germline CDR1 is SGHAT and CDR2 FQNNGV. In DNA form, the CDR3 reads TGTGCCAGCAGCTCGAATCTCCAAGAGACCCAGTACTTC. Amino acids: CASSSNLQETQYF.

The genes are TRBV6-2 or TRBV6-3 and TRBJ2-1, with 7 bases lining up with TRBD1. The CDR3 spans 15 residues. From germline, CDR1 is MNHEY and CDR2 SVGEGT. V trimming: 6 bases; J trimming: 7 bases; junction bases outside the gene matches: 12. In DNA, the CDR3 is TGTGCCAGCAGATACGTCCGGTCAGGGGGTAATGAGCAGTTCTTC. This codes for CASRYVRSGGNEQFF.

This clone has a single count. This sequence joins TRBV10-3 and TRBJ2-1; TRBD2 agrees at 12 bases. This CDR3 contains 17 residues. Trimming took 3 bases from V and 4 from J; bases not matched to a gene: 7. CDR1 ENHRY and CDR2 SYGVKD come from the germline V gene. The CDR3 region is CAISDFSTSGGYNEQFF. DNA for the CDR3: TGTGCCATCAGTGACTTCTCCACTAGCGGGGGGTACAATGAGCAGTTCTTC.

The CDR3 region has the DNA TGTGCCAGCAGCCGGGACGGTTACGGCGAGCAGTACTTC. Translated, it gives CASSRDGYGEQYF. This sequence joins TRBV2 and TRBJ2-7, with D perhaps given as TRBD1 or TRBD2 (5 bases each). V was cut by 6 bases and J by 6 bases, with 15 bases left in between. The CDR3 spans 13 residues. Germline CDR1 SNHLY, CDR2 FYNNEI.

V usage is TRBV7-9 and J usage is TRBJ2-2, with 7 bases lining up with TRBD2. CDR1 is SEHNR and CDR2 is FQNEAQ in the germline V gene (reference sequence). The trim removed 0 bases at V and 5 bases at J, leaving 0 bases unmatched. The CDR3 has 14 residues. Written as DNA, the CDR3 is TGTGCCAGCAGCTTAGCGGGAGGGACCGGGGAGCTGTTTTTT. Residues: CASSLAGGTGELFF. Full variable domain (rest looked up from reference TRBV7-9 and TRBJ2-2): DTGVSQNPRHKITKRGQNVTFRCDPISEHNRLYWYRQTLGQGPEFLTYFQNEAQLEKSRLLSDRFSAERPKGSFSTLEIQRTEQGDSAMYLCASSLAGGTGELFFGEGSRLTVL.

The V gene is TRBV19, the J gene TRBJ1-3; D gene uncertain. The CDR3 has 15 amino acids. From germline, CDR1 is LNHDA and CDR2 SQIVND (reference sequence). Trimming stripped 2 bases from V and 0 bases from J, with 8 bases between. The CDR3: CASSISSSSGNTIYF. Here the CDR3 DNA reads TGTGCCAGTAGTATATCCTCCTCCTCTGGAAACACCATATATTTT.

This sequence joins TRBV9 and TRBJ1-1, with D unclear. This CDR3 contains 13 residues. Germline CDR1 and CDR2: SGDLS and YYNGEE. Trimming cost V 3 bases and J 7 bases, with 13 bases left between them. This CDR3 is CASSGRGGGEAFF. CDR3 nucleotides: TGTGCCAGCAGCGGTCGTGGTGGCGGTGAAGCTTTCTTT.

The chain recombines TRBV21-1 with TRBJ2-2; the table calls TRBD1, which could not be checked here. TRBV21-1 is termed a pseudogene. The CDR3 spans 14 residues. This chain's CDR3 is CASSGGQGAGELFF. The CDR3 coding sequence is TGTGCCAGCAGCGGGGGACAGGGGGCCGGGGAGCTGTTTTTT.

V is TRBV9 and J is TRBJ2-7; the D gene is possibly TRBD2 (7 bases). The CDR3 extends over 19 amino acids. V lost 0 bases and J lost 7, with 29 bases in between. Per the germline V gene, CDR1 is SGDLS and CDR2 is YYNGEE. The CDR3 DNA follows: TGTGCCAGCAGCGTAGGAGGGGGGGCGGTCGGGACCAGCTTGCGGGAGCAGTACTTC. The encoded protein is CASSVGGGAVGTSLREQYF.

V usage is TRBV5-1 and J usage is TRBJ1-2; TRBD1 is a possible D gene (5 bases). V was shortened by 2 bases and J by 1 base, with 9 bases between the two germline ends. CDR1 is SGHRS, CDR2 YFSETQ, per germline. The CDR3 runs 14 residues. CDR3: CASSLGHFNYGYTF. DNA for the CDR3: TGCGCCAGCAGCTTAGGACACTTTAACTATGGCTACACCTTC.

This chain uses TRBV28 with TRBJ2-6; D might be TRBD1 (6 bases). The CDR3 loop spans 15 amino acids. V gave up 10 bases and J gave up 2 bases, with 15 bases separating them. The germline gives CDR1 MDHEN, CDR2 SYDVKM. The chain's CDR3 is CAISLQGPGANVLTF. In nucleotides, the CDR3 is TGTGCCATCTCCCTACAGGGACCTGGGGCCAACGTCCTGACTTTC.

The V gene is TRBV19, the J gene TRBJ1-2, with 7 bases aligning to TRBD1. Trimming cost V 8 bases and J 4 bases; bases outside gene matches: 16. Germline V gives CDR1 LNHDA, CDR2 SQIVND (reference sequence). The CDR3 loop spans 16 amino acids. DNA for the CDR3: TGTGCCAGTTTACCCGGGACAGAGGATCGTTCCTATGGCTACACCTTC. Residues: CASLPGTEDRSYGYTF.

In the case of this clone: Other DNA sequences in the same sample also yield this CDR3. This chain links TRBV27 with TRBJ2-2, with D possibly TRBD1 on 5 matching bases. The CDR3 is made up of 13 amino acids. Between the trimmed V and J ends, which lost 3 bases and 5 bases, there was a span of 7 bases. The germline V gene has CDR1 MNHEY and CDR2 SMNVEV (reference sequence). CDR3 sequence reads: CASSFRGTGELFF. Here the CDR3 DNA reads TGTGCCAGCAGTTTTAGGGGTACCGGGGAGCTGTTTTTT.

The chain links TRBV29-1 to TRBJ1-2, with 7 bases that match TRBD1. Per the germline V gene, CDR1 is SQVTM and CDR2 is ANQGSEA. V shed 7 bases, J shed 3 bases, and the junction held 5 bases outside the gene matches. This CDR3 contains 12 residues. In nucleotides, the CDR3 is TGCAGCGCAGGACAGGAAGACTATGGCTACACCTTC. Translation: CSAGQEDYGYTF.

V and J are TRBV7-9 and TRBJ1-1; D unclear. V dropped 0 bases and J dropped 0 bases, with 11 bases sitting between them. The length of the CDR3 is 16 residues. Germline V gene lookup returns CDR1 SEHNR and CDR2 FQNEAQ (reference sequence). CDR3 in amino acids: CASSLALGGMNTEAFF. The CDR3 nucleotides read TGTGCCAGCAGCTTAGCGCTAGGAGGGATGAACACTGAAGCTTTCTTT.

Only a few counts were recorded for this clone. The CDR3 loop is CASSLDFSGNTIYF. The CDR3 DNA is TGTGCCAGCAGCCTCGACTTCTCTGGAAACACCATATATTTT. The V call is TRBV7-2, the J call TRBJ1-3; D unresolved. Germline-derived CDR1 and CDR2 are SGHTA and FQGNSA. The V gene lost 5 bases and the J gene lost 0 bases, with 8 bases spanning the gap. CDR3 size: 14 residues.

The chain recombines TRBV4-1 with TRBJ2-3; D call uncertain. This CDR3 is built from 15 residues. The germline V gene encodes CDR1 MGHRA and CDR2 YSYEKL. The V and J ends lost 4 bases and 2 bases respectively, with 13 bases between them. The CDR3, as DNA: TGCGCCAGCAGCCGTACTACTCCCGACACAGATACGCAGTATTTT. Amino acids: CASSRTTPDTDTQYF.

The chain carries TRBV6-2 or TRBV6-3 and TRBJ2-3; 8 bases match TRBD2. Looked up from germline, CDR1 is MNHEY and CDR2 is SVGEGT. This CDR3 contains 15 residues. After removal of 5 bases from V and 3 bases from J, the junction contained 7 bases not matched to a gene. CDR3 region: CASSRSGRGTDTQYF. CDR3 sequence (DNA): TGTGCCAGCAGTCGAAGCGGGAGAGGGACAGATACGCAGTATTTT.

This chain connects TRBV5-1 to TRBJ2-7, with TRBD1 identical over 9 bases. The CDR3 consists of 19 residues. Trimming at V came to 4 bases and at J to 2 bases, leaving 19 bases not matched to a gene. Germline V CDR1 and CDR2: SGHRS, YFSETQ. CDR3 DNA: TGCGCCAGCAGCCCGGAAGCAAAATGGCGACAGGGGGTGACCTACGAGCAGTACTTC. It encodes CASSPEAKWRQGVTYEQYF.

CDR3 loop: CASSEGGTSSNYGYTF. CDR3 in DNA: TGTGCCAGCAGTGAAGGGGGCACCTCTTCTAACTATGGCTACACCTTC. The chain recombines TRBV25-1 with TRBJ1-2; possible D gene TRBD1, 6 bases. This CDR3 spans 16 amino acids. V was cut by 2 bases and J by 0 bases, with 13 bases left in between. The V gene's germline CDR1 is MGHDK and CDR2 SYGVNS.

The chain couples TRBV19 to TRBJ1-5; D unresolved. V was shortened by 0 bases and J by 6 bases, with 12 bases between the two germline ends. Germline V gene lookup returns CDR1 LNHDA and CDR2 SQIVND (reference sequence). The CDR3 sequence is 15 residues long. CDR3 loop: CASSIDVGSRQPQHF. DNA of the CDR3: TGTGCCAGTAGTATAGATGTGGGCAGTCGTCAGCCCCAGCATTTT.

This chain uses TRBV14 with TRBJ2-1; 9 bases map to TRBD2. CDR3 length equals 14 residues. The junction had 9 bases not matched to a gene; V was cut back by 6 bases and J by 9 bases. Germline values: CDR1 SGHDN, CDR2 FVKESK. The CDR3 region has the DNA TGTGCCAGCAGTACGGGACTAGCTTTTGTTGAGCAGTTCTTC. Translated, it gives CASSTGLAFVEQFF. Combining the CDR3 with reference TRBV14 and TRBJ2-1 gives the whole variable domain EAGVTQFPSHSVIEKGQTVTLRCDPISGHDNLYWYRRVMGKEIKFLLHFVKESKQDESGMPNNRFLAERTGGTYSTLKVQPAELEDSGVYFCASSTGLAFVEQFFGPGTRLTVL.

The gene calls are TRBV19 and TRBJ1-2; 8 nucleotides match TRBD1. J was trimmed by 6 bases and V by 0 bases; bases with no gene match: 3. Germline V CDR1 and CDR2: LNHDA, SQIVND (reference sequence). The CDR3 consists of 14 residues. The CDR3 protein is CASSIDRGRDGYTF. The CDR3 DNA sequence: TGTGCCAGTAGTATAGACAGGGGGCGAGATGGCTACACCTTC.

The CDR3 is CASSSPRQDHTDTQYF. The DNA of the CDR3 is TGTGCCAGCAGCTCCCCCCGACAGGACCACACAGATACGCAGTATTTT. This rearrangement joins TRBV7-3 to TRBJ2-3, with D possibly matching TRBD1 (6 bases). V was pared by 4 bases and J by 2 bases, with 16 bases between. This CDR3 is built from 16 residues. Germline CDR1 SGHTA, CDR2 FQGTGA.

V gene TRBV28 combines with J gene TRBJ1-1, with D unclear. Per germline, CDR1 MDHEN and CDR2 SYDVKM. Deletions cut 0 bases from V and 1 base from J, with 3 bases between. The CDR3 runs 13 residues. The CDR3 sequence: CASSLWANTEAFF. In DNA form, the CDR3 reads TGTGCCAGCAGTTTATGGGCGAACACTGAAGCTTTCTTT.

The rearrangement links TRBV4-1 to TRBJ1-1, with TRBD1 as a possible D gene (6 bases). The CDR3 length is 14 residues. V was trimmed by 4 bases and J by 1 base, leaving 10 bases between them. Germline-derived CDR1 and CDR2 are MGHRA and YSYEKL. CDR3 bases: TGCGCCAGCAGCCGACAGACAGGGAACACTGAAGCTTTCTTT. As protein: CASSRQTGNTEAFF.